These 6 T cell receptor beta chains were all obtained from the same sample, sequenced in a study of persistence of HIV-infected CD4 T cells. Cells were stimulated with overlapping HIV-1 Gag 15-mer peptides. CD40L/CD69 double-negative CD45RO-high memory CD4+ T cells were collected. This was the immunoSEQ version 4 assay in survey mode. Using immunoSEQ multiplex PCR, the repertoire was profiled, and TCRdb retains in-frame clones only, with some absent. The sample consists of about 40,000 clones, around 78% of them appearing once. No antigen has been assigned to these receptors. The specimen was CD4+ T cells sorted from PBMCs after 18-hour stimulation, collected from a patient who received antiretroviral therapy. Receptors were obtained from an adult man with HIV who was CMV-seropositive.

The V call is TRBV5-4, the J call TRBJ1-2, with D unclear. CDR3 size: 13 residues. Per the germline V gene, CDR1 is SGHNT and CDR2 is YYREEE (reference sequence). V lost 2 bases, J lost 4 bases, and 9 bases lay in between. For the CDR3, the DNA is TGTGCCAGCAGCTTAGGTGGGGTCTATGGCTACACCTTC. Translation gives CASSLGGVYGYTF.

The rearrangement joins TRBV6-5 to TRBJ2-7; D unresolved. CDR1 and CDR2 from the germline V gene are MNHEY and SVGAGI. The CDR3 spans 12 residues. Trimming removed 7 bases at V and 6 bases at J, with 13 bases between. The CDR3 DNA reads TGTGCCAGCACCCTCGAGCAGTTCGAGCAGTACTTC. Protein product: CASTLEQFEQYF.

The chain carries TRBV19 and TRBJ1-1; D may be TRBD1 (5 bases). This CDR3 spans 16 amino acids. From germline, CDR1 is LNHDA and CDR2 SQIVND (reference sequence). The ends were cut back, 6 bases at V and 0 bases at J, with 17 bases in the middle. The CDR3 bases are TGTGCCAGTAGCCCGGTGGGGGGAGGGTTGAACACTGAAGCTTTCTTT. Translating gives CASSPVGGGLNTEAFF.

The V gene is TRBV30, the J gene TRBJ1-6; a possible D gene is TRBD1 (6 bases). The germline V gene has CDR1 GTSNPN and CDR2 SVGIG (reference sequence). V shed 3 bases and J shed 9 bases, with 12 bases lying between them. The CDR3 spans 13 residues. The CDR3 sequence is CAWRRQDRSPLHF. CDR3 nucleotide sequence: TGTGCCTGGAGACGACAGGATCGTTCACCCCTCCACTTT.

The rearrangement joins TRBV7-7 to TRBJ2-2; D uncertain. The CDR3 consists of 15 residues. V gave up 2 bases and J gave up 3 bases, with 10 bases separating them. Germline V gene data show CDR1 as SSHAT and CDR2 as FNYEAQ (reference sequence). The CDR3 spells CASSLLGRDTGELFF. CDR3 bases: TGTGCCAGCAGCTTATTAGGACGGGACACCGGGGAGCTGTTTTTT.

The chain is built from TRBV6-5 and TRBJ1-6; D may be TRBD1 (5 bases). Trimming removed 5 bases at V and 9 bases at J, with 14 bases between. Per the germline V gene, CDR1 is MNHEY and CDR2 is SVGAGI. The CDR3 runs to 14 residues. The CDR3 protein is CASSLGRGSSPLHF. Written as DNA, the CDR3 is TGTGCCAGCAGTCTCGGGCGGGGGAGTTCACCCCTCCACTTT.